The rows below give T cell receptor beta chains drawn from one sample of a study of shared clonotypes between healthy human individuals. Clones were sequenced by immunoSEQ multiplex PCR, and TCRdb holds only the in-frame ones, with some missing. The repertoire has approximately 1,500,000 clones, 95% to 99% of them found once; the top ten carry around 0.47%. The specimen was naive CD4+ T cells sorted from blood. Receptor source: a man under 40 in good health. CDR3s include the opening cysteine and the closing phenylalanine or tryptophan. The D gene is left open where the match is weak. The size entry is marked missing in some rows and otherwise reads once, few, many or a size class.

TRBD2 | . | TRBJ2-5 | TRBV7-8 | CASSPSRGGETQYF | TGTGCCAGCAGCCCTTCGCGGGGAGGGGAGACCCAGTACTTC
. | . | TRBJ2-1 | TRBV11-2 | CASSTSTRLSAYNEQFF | TGTGCCAGCAGCACCTCGACCCGCTTAAGTGCCTACAATGAGCAGTTCTTC
. | . | TRBJ2-5 | TRBV5-1 | CASSSEGTRGETQYF | TGCGCCAGCAGCTCGGAGGGGACTCGTGGAGAGACCCAGTACTTC
. | . | TRBJ2-1 | TRBV7-9 | CASSQTGNEQFF | TGTGCCAGCAGCCAGACGGGCAATGAGCAGTTCTTC
TRBD2 | . | TRBJ2-7 | TRBV6-1 | CASSGLAGGSYEQYF | TGTGCCAGCAGTGGATTAGCGGGAGGGTCATACGAGCAGTACTTC
. | . | TRBJ1-5 | TRBV2 | CASSGQADQPQHF | TGTGCCAGCAGTGGACAGGCGGATCAGCCCCAGCATTTT
. | . | TRBJ2-7 | TRBV14 | CASSQEWSAGVSYEQYF | TGTGCCAGCAGCCAAGAATGGTCAGCGGGCGTCTCCTACGAGCAGTACTTC
TRBD1 | . | TRBJ1-4 | TRBV9 | CAKWQGAGEKLFF | TGTGCCAAATGGCAGGGGGCGGGTGAAAAACTGTTTTTT
. | . | TRBJ2-7 | TRBV4-1 | CASSQGLGVSSYEQYF | TGCGCCAGCAGCCAAGGATTGGGAGTTAGCTCCTACGAGCAGTACTTC
. | . | TRBJ2-1 | TRBV9 | CASSANRADNEQFF | TGTGCCAGCAGCGCAAACAGGGCGGACAATGAGCAGTTCTTC
. | . | TRBJ1-1 | TRBV7-9 | CASSPPGTEAFF | TGTGCCAGCAGCCCACCCGGCACTGAAGCTTTCTTT
TRBD2 | . | TRBJ2-5 | TRBV4-2 | CASSQGLAGGVGTQYF | TGTGCCAGCAGCCAGGGACTAGCGGGAGGGGTAGGGACCCAGTACTTC
. | . | TRBJ2-5 | TRBV29-1 | CSVALGSGETQYF | TGCAGCGTTGCTCTGGGGTCAGGTGAGACCCAGTACTTC
. | . | TRBJ1-2 | TRBV21-1 | CASSPGTRYGYTF | TGTGCCAGCAGCCCCGGGACACGGTATGGCTACACCTTC
. | . | TRBJ2-7 | TRBV9 | CASSVEGASYEQYF | TGTGCCAGCAGCGTAGAAGGGGCCTCCTACGAGCAGTACTTC
TRBD2 | once | TRBJ2-1 | TRBV4-1 | CASSQGLRTSGRPQPFLEQFF | TGCGCCAGCAGCCAAGGCCTACGGACTAGCGGGAGGCCCCAGCCGTTTCTTGAGCAGTTCTTC
TRBD2 | . | TRBJ2-1 | TRBV7-2 | CASSLRGRSSYNEQFF | TGTGCCAGCAGCTTACGCGGGAGGAGCTCCTACAATGAGCAGTTCTTC
. | . | TRBJ2-5 | TRBV18 | CASSPLRGETQYF | TGTGCCAGCTCACCACTAAGGGGAGAGACCCAGTACTTC
TRBD1 | . | TRBJ2-1 | TRBV15 | CATSKRTGAYNEQFF | TGTGCCACCAGCAAACGGACAGGTGCCTACAATGAGCAGTTCTTC
TRBD1 | . | TRBJ1-4 | TRBV5-1 | CASSWTGRGNEKLFF | TGCGCCAGCAGCTGGACAGGACGGGGGAATGAAAAACTGTTTTTT
. | once | TRBJ2-1 | TRBV18 | CASSPTRASEQFF | TGTGCCAGCTCACCGACAAGGGCCAGTGAGCAGTTCTTC
TRBD1 | . | TRBJ2-7 | TRBV5-1 | CASSLATGAYEQYF | TGCGCCAGCAGCTTGGCCACAGGGGCCTACGAGCAGTACTTC
TRBD1 | . | TRBJ1-5 | TRBV5-4 | CASSFQGTEQPQHF | TGTGCCAGCAGCTTTCAGGGGACAGAACAGCCCCAGCATTTT
. | . | TRBJ2-2 | TRBV5-1 | CASSIERTWGTGELFF | TGCGCCAGCAGCATAGAACGGACCTGGGGAACCGGGGAGCTGTTTTTT
. | . | TRBJ2-1 | TRBV29-1 | CSGSSYNEQFF | TGCAGCGGGAGCTCCTACAATGAGCAGTTCTTC
. | . | TRBJ1-5 | TRBV18 | CASSPISGVNQPQHF | TGTGCCAGCTCACCAATCTCGGGAGTCAATCAGCCCCAGCATTTT
. | . | TRBJ2-3 | TRBV19 | CASSIDHGRVSDTQYF | TGTGCCAGTAGTATAGATCATGGTAGGGTGTCGGATACGCAGTATTTT
. | . | TRBJ2-7 | TRBV28 | CASSLRQGRGKQYF | TGTGCCAGCAGTTTAAGACAGGGTCGCGGGAAGCAGTACTTC
. | . | TRBJ2-2 | TRBV29-1 | CSARQGLLNTGELFF | TGCAGCGCCCGACAGGGACTTCTCAACACCGGGGAGCTGTTTTTT
TRBD2 | once | TRBJ2-2 | TRBV29-1 | CSVGPLLAGVGTGELFF | TGCAGCGTTGGTCCCCTGCTAGCGGGAGTCGGTACCGGGGAGCTGTTTTTT
TRBD2 | . | TRBJ2-3 | TRBV29-1 | CSARTSGSLTDTQYF | TGCAGCGCTCGGACTAGCGGGAGTCTCACAGATACGCAGTATTTT
TRBD1 | . | TRBJ2-1 | TRBV27 | CASSGAGQGSNEQFF | TGTGCCAGCAGTGGAGCGGGACAGGGGTCCAATGAGCAGTTCTTC
. | . | TRBJ1-2 | TRBV7-9 | CASSPDRSNYGYTF | TGTGCCAGCAGCCCCGACAGATCTAACTATGGCTACACCTTC
. | . | TRBJ2-7 | TRBV5-1 | CASSLTGNSYEQYF | TGCGCCAGCAGCTTGACAGGGAACTCCTACGAGCAGTACTTC
. | . | TRBJ1-5 | TRBV5-3 | CARSAWREANQPQHF | TGTGCCAGAAGCGCCTGGAGGGAGGCCAATCAGCCCCAGCATTTT
TRBD2 | . | TRBJ2-5 | TRBV9 | CASSRGASGIEETQYF | TGTGCCAGCAGCCGCGGGGCTAGCGGGATAGAAGAGACCCAGTACTTC
. | . | TRBJ2-2 | TRBV27 | CASSLEGGGYTGELFF | TGTGCCAGCAGTTTAGAAGGGGGAGGGTACACCGGGGAGCTGTTTTTT
. | . | TRBJ2-3 | TRBV5-1 | CASSKRGVGRGPTPDTQYF | TGCGCCAGCAGCAAACGTGGAGTTGGGCGGGGCCCCACCCCAGATACGCAGTATTTT
TRBD1 | . | TRBJ2-3 | TRBV9 | CASSVGAGGSADTQYF | TGTGCCAGCAGCGTAGGGGCAGGGGGTTCTGCAGATACGCAGTATTTT
TRBD1 | . | TRBJ1-2 | TRBV15 | CATSRDPQGVYGYTF | TGTGCCACCAGCAGAGATCCCCAGGGGGTCTATGGCTACACCTTC
. | . | TRBJ2-1 | TRBV18 | CASSPPGRSSYNEQFF | TGTGCCAGCTCACCACCGGGACGAAGCTCCTACAATGAGCAGTTCTTC
. | . | TRBJ2-7 | TRBV5-6 | CASSLHRAYEQYF | TGTGCCAGCAGCTTGCACAGGGCCTACGAGCAGTACTTC
TRBD2 | . | TRBJ2-5 | TRBV7-2 | CASSLGVAGVHQETQYF | TGTGCCAGCAGCTTAGGAGTAGCGGGAGTTCACCAAGAGACCCAGTACTTC
. | . | TRBJ2-7 | TRBV6-1 | CASSELFLYEQYF | TGTGCCAGCAGTGAACTTTTTCTCTACGAGCAGTACTTC
. | . | TRBJ1-1 | TRBV7-6 | CASSPGWGLGTEAFF | TGTGCCAGCAGCCCGGGCTGGGGGCTTGGAACTGAAGCTTTCTTT
TRBD2 | . | TRBJ2-5 | TRBV5-1 | CASSLAIGRRNEETQYF | TGCGCCAGCAGCTTGGCCATCGGGAGGCGAAACGAAGAGACCCAGTACTTC
. | . | TRBJ1-2 | TRBV28 | CASSSQRRYGYTF | TGTGCCAGCAGTTCCCAGAGGAGGTATGGCTACACCTTC
TRBD2 | . | TRBJ2-7 | TRBV7-2 | CASSQIPGLAGYEQYF | TGTGCCAGCAGCCAGATCCCGGGACTAGCGGGTTACGAGCAGTACTTC
. | once | TRBJ1-1 | TRBV11-3 | CASSPQGGSTEAFF | TGTGCCAGCAGCCCCCAAGGGGGTAGCACTGAAGCTTTCTTT
. | . | TRBJ2-3 | TRBV18 | CASTPVRGDTDTQYF | TGTGCCAGCACCCCGGTAAGGGGAGACACAGATACGCAGTATTTT
TRBD2 | . | TRBJ2-1 | TRBV18 | CASSPVAGAFNEQFF | TGTGCCAGCTCACCTGTAGCGGGAGCTTTTAATGAGCAGTTCTTC
. | . | TRBJ1-1 | TRBV4-3 | CASSQEGSGTQVGAFF | TGCGCCAGCAGCCAAGAGGGTTCAGGGACCCAAGTCGGAGCTTTCTTT
. | . | TRBJ2-3 | TRBV11-1 | CASSLGLGPDTQYF | TGTGCCAGCAGCCTGGGACTGGGCCCAGATACGCAGTATTTT
TRBD2 | . | TRBJ2-7 | TRBV7-9 | CAIPGLAGSEQYF | TGTGCCATCCCGGGACTAGCGGGTTCAGAGCAGTACTTC